The 30 T cell receptor beta chains below come from one sample, sequenced in a study of T-cell reconstitution after alpha-beta-depleted transplantation in children. During its preparation, the TCRbeta library received unique molecular identifiers. TCRdb processed the PCR reads anew with MiXCR; each CDR3 protein has one entry. The sample shows about 20,000 distinct CDR3 sequences, 13% of them seen only once. The sequencing used PBMCs, mostly from graft donor cells, collected 60 days after TCRalphabeta/CD19-depleted stem cell transplant. The receptors originated from a female patient between 2 and 10 years old who had a stem cell transplant for congenital amegakaryocytic thrombocytopenia, so the T cells may come from the graft donor.

This clonotype was seen ten or more times. The rearrangement uses TRBV7-3 and TRBJ2-2, with D unresolved. This CDR3 region has 12 residues. V shed 2 bases and J shed 6 bases, with 4 bases lying between them. CDR1 and CDR2 from the germline V gene are SGHTA and FQGTGA. CDR3 protein: CASSLAPGELFF. CDR3 bases: TGTGCCAGCAGCTTAGCTCCCGGGGAGCTGTTTTTT.

The rearrangement links TRBV6-1 to TRBJ2-5, with 8 bases matching TRBD2. CDR3 length equals 16 residues. With V trimmed by 2 bases and J by 5 bases, 10 bases remained unmatched. Per the germline V gene, CDR1 is MNHNS and CDR2 is SASEGT. The CDR3 spells CASSESIAGLGETQYF. The CDR3 DNA follows: TGTGCCAGCAGTGAATCTATAGCGGGGCTCGGGGAGACCCAGTACTTC.

The chain combines TRBV5-4 with TRBJ2-3; 9 positions agree with TRBD1. The junction had 13 bases not matched to a gene; V was cut back by 4 bases and J by 4 bases. The CDR3 length is 17 residues. Germline CDR1 is SGHNT and CDR2 is YYREEE (reference sequence). The CDR3 is CASSMRVTGGYADTQYF. The DNA of the CDR3 is TGTGCCAGCAGCATGAGGGTTACAGGGGGCTATGCAGATACGCAGTATTTT.

In its sample, this clonotype was seen many times. The genes are TRBV7-2 and TRBJ2-7; no clear D gene. The germline CDR1 and CDR2 sequences are SGHTA and FQGNSA. V shed 3 bases and J shed 7 bases, with 7 bases lying between them. This CDR3 region has 11 residues. The CDR3 nucleotides are TGTGCCAGCAGCTTCCGAGAGGAGCAGTACTTC. Its protein is CASSFREEQYF.

This clonotype was detected a few times. The chain carries TRBV20-1 and TRBJ1-2; D ambiguous. Deletions cut 2 bases from V and 5 bases from J, with 12 bases between. Germline CDR1 DFQATT, CDR2 SNEGSKA (reference sequence). CDR3 size: 13 residues. CDR3 sequence: CSARRPVGYGYTF. For the CDR3, the DNA is TGCAGTGCTAGACGTCCCGTGGGGTATGGCTACACCTTC.

This clonotype appeared many times. The chain recombines TRBV6-9 with TRBJ1-2; D gene uncertain. This CDR3 spans 9 amino acids. Deletions cut 2 bases from V and 8 bases from J, with 0 bases between. CDR1 is MNHGY and CDR2 is SVAAGI in the germline V gene. This CDR3 is CASSYGYTF. The DNA of the CDR3 is TGTGCCAGCAGTTATGGCTACACCTTC.

This clonotype was counted at least ten times. The chain couples TRBV6-5 to TRBJ2-7; 10 bases agree with TRBD1. After removal of 11 bases from V and 7 bases from J, the junction contained 14 bases not matched to a gene. Germline assignment: CDR1 MNHEY and CDR2 SVGAGI. CDR3 length: 14 amino acids. In nucleotides, the CDR3 is TGTGCCGAAATGACCGGGACAGGGGACGAGGAGCAGTACTTC. Its protein product is CAEMTGTGDEEQYF.

This clonotype was seen at least ten times. The V and J genes are TRBV28 and TRBJ2-7; 7 bases map to TRBD2. Trimming removed 5 bases from V and 1 base from J; junction bases left unmatched: 8. The CDR3 runs to 15 residues. Per germline, CDR1 MDHEN and CDR2 SYDVKM. DNA of the CDR3: TGTGCCAGCAGTGCCATAGCGGGCTCATCCTACGAGCAGTACTTC. Protein product: CASSAIAGSSYEQYF.

This clonotype occurred many times. The V call is TRBV20-1, the J call TRBJ2-7, with a tentative D call TRBD1 (5 bases). Trimming pared 2 bases from V and 0 bases from J, leaving 8 bases between. CDR1 DFQATT and CDR2 SNEGSKA come from the germline V gene (reference sequence). The CDR3 spans 13 residues. DNA of the CDR3: TGCAGTGCTAGACCAGACAGCTCCTACGAGCAGTACTTC. This encodes CSARPDSSYEQYF.

This clonotype has a count of ten or more. The rearrangement joins TRBV29-1 to TRBJ2-3; D may be TRBD1 or TRBD2 (7 bases each). The CDR3 is 11 amino acids. V was shortened by 7 bases and J by 5 bases, with 10 bases between the two germline ends. The V gene's germline CDR1 is SQVTM and CDR2 ANQGSEA. The CDR3, as DNA: TGCAGCGCCAGGGGGGGAGATACGCAGTATTTT. It is translated as CSARGGDTQYF.

In its sample, this clonotype was seen a few times. This chain connects TRBV7-2 to TRBJ2-1, with 7 bases identical to TRBD1. This CDR3 spans 15 amino acids. The germline V gene encodes CDR1 SGHTA and CDR2 FQGNSA. V was pared by 1 base and J by 10 bases, with 10 bases of the junction left unmatched. The CDR3 DNA reads as TGTGCCAGCAGCTTAGTGGATCTTGGGACAGTCGAGCAGTTCTTC. It translates to CASSLVDLGTVEQFF.

This clonotype was picked up many times. The CDR3 DNA follows: TGCGCCAGCAGCTTGGATGGGGCGGTGCAAGCTTTCTTT. Its protein product is CASSLDGAVQAFF. The chain recombines TRBV5-1 with TRBJ1-1; a possible D gene is TRBD1 (5 bases). From germline, CDR1 is SGHRS and CDR2 YFSETQ. The CDR3 spans 13 residues. Between the trimmed V and J ends, which lost 0 bases and 9 bases, there was a span of 12 bases.

This clonotype was recorded many times. The chain has TRBV4-1 and TRBJ2-1; 10 bases align to TRBD2. The CDR3 is made up of 17 amino acids. With 4 bases clipped from V and 8 bases from J, the junction kept 14 bases outside the gene matches. Germline V CDR1 and CDR2: MGHRA, YSYEKL. The chain's CDR3 is CASSPYRASGSGDEQFF. The CDR3 region has the DNA TGCGCCAGCAGCCCCTATAGGGCTAGCGGGAGCGGGGATGAGCAGTTCTTC.

There are many counts of this clonotype. This sequence joins TRBV20-1 and TRBJ2-5, with 7 positions matching TRBD1. The trim removed 6 bases at V and 2 bases at J, leaving 9 bases unmatched. The CDR3 sequence is 14 residues long. Germline CDR1 DFQATT, CDR2 SNEGSKA (reference sequence). CDR3 in amino acids: CSARAGTEQETQYF. The CDR3 nucleotides are TGCAGTGCCAGGGCCGGGACAGAGCAAGAGACCCAGTACTTC.

This clonotype was counted ten times or more. This chain uses TRBV7-6 with TRBJ2-2, with a possible D match to TRBD2 (6 bases). The CDR3 loop spans 15 amino acids. Germline-derived CDR1 and CDR2 are SGHVS and FNYEAQ. V lost 5 bases to trimming and J lost 5 bases, with 15 bases between them. The CDR3 spells CASSLVGSETGELFF. The CDR3 DNA reads TGTGCCAGCAGCCTGGTCGGGAGCGAGACCGGGGAGCTGTTTTTT.

In its sample, this clonotype was seen many times. CDR3: CASSWAGGFEQYF. The CDR3 coding sequence is TGTGCCAGTAGTTGGGCAGGGGGATTCGAGCAGTACTTC. V gene TRBV19 combines with J gene TRBJ2-7, with 7 bases lining up with TRBD1. With V trimmed by 5 bases and J by 6 bases, 7 bases remained unmatched. Looked up from germline, CDR1 is LNHDA and CDR2 is SQIVND (reference sequence). There are 13 residues in the CDR3.

The rearrangement uses TRBV29-1 and TRBJ2-2; 11 bases match TRBD1. V trimming: 4 bases; J trimming: 7 bases; junction bases outside the gene matches: 8. Germline lookup yields CDR1 SQVTM and CDR2 ANQGSEA. The CDR3 has 15 amino acids. The CDR3 spells CSVVPDRGLIGELFF. DNA of the CDR3: TGCAGCGTTGTCCCGGACAGGGGGCTTATCGGGGAGCTGTTTTTT.

The CDR3 DNA reads as TGCGCCAGCAGCTTTCGAGCTAGCGGGATCCCCCTCTCCTACGAGCAGTACTTC. It codes for CASSFRASGIPLSYEQYF. The V and J genes are TRBV5-1 and TRBJ2-7; 9 bases are a match to TRBD2. This CDR3 region has 18 residues. J was trimmed by 0 bases and V by 2 bases; bases with no gene match: 12. Germline CDR1 and CDR2: SGHRS and YFSETQ.

This clonotype was recorded many times. The J gene is TRBJ2-1, the V gene TRBV20-1; TRBD2 aligns across 14 bases. Germline lookup yields CDR1 DFQATT and CDR2 SNEGSKA (reference sequence). V lost 5 bases and J lost 3; bases outside the gene matches: 0. This CDR3 comprises 14 residues. CDR3 bases: TGCAGTGCTGGGACTAGCGGGAGCTACAATGAGCAGTTCTTC. Translating it yields CSAGTSGSYNEQFF.

This clonotype was seen repeatedly, ten times or more. The chain employs TRBV7-9 and TRBJ2-7, with a weak D call TRBD2 (8 bases). Germline CDR1 is SEHNR and CDR2 is FQNEAQ (reference sequence). V was cut by 8 bases and J by 0 bases, with 17 bases left in between. This CDR3 is built from 15 residues. CDR3: CASSSGGTVSYEQYF. DNA for the CDR3: TGTGCCAGCTCTTCGGGGGGGACAGTCTCCTACGAGCAGTACTTC.

This clonotype appeared many times. This chain joins TRBV7-6 and TRBJ2-7, with a weak D call TRBD1 (6 bases). The CDR3 has 15 residues. V was pared by 1 base and J by 7 bases, with 17 bases between. Germline V CDR1 and CDR2: SGHVS, FNYEAQ. This chain's CDR3 is CASSLEGQGLGEQYF. CDR3 bases: TGTGCCAGCAGCTTAGAAGGTCAGGGGTTGGGGGAGCAGTACTTC.

This clonotype has ten or more counts. The chain links TRBV4-2 to TRBJ2-5; D is unclear. The germline gives CDR1 LGHNA, CDR2 YNFKEQ. This CDR3 has 15 amino acids. With 1 base removed from V and 2 bases from J, the gap between germline ends came to 11 bases. CDR3 amino acids: CASSQVEQAQETQYF. CDR3 in DNA: TGTGCCAGCAGCCAAGTGGAGCAGGCGCAAGAGACCCAGTACTTC.

This clonotype appeared many times. The chain employs TRBV2 and TRBJ2-3; 8 bases align to TRBD2. This CDR3 is built from 17 residues. V was pared by 3 bases and J by 4 bases, with 12 bases of the junction left unmatched. Germline V gene data show CDR1 as SNHLY and CDR2 as FYNNEI. The chain's CDR3 is CASSDLGGLEPADTQYF. The CDR3 DNA is TGTGCCAGCAGTGACCTAGGGGGACTAGAACCGGCAGATACGCAGTATTTT.

This clonotype was recorded many times. The chain combines TRBV24-1 with TRBJ2-1; TRBD2 aligns across 9 bases. The ends lost 2 bases at V and 7 bases at J; junction bases unmatched: 5. Looked up from germline, CDR1 is KGHDR and CDR2 is SFDVKD. This CDR3 has 15 amino acids. The CDR3 coding sequence is TGTGCCACCAGTGATTCGGGACTAGCAGTGAATGAGCAGTTCTTC. Amino acid sequence: CATSDSGLAVNEQFF.

This clonotype was seen ten or more times. This rearrangement joins TRBV20-1 to TRBJ2-7; 8 bases are a match to TRBD2. After removal of 3 bases from V and 5 bases from J, the junction contained 6 bases not matched to a gene. The CDR3 consists of 13 residues. CDR1 DFQATT and CDR2 SNEGSKA come from the germline V gene (reference sequence). In DNA, the CDR3 is TGCAGTGCTAGGGGGCGGGAGGACCACGAGCAGTACTTC. Translated: CSARGREDHEQYF.

This clonotype has at least ten counts. The genes are TRBV6-2 or TRBV6-3 and TRBJ2-7; D gene ambiguous. The ends were cut back, 0 bases at V and 6 bases at J, with 9 bases in the middle. The germline V gene encodes CDR1 MNHEY and CDR2 SVGEGT. The CDR3 is made up of 13 amino acids. The CDR3 bases are TGTGCCAGCAGTTACTCGAAAGACGGCGAGCAGTACTTC. Protein: CASSYSKDGEQYF.

This clonotype was seen ten or more times. The chain joins TRBV5-1 to TRBJ2-5; D remains ambiguous. With 4 bases removed from V and 2 bases from J, the gap between germline ends came to 12 bases. CDR3 size: 14 residues. The V gene's germline CDR1 is SGHRS and CDR2 YFSETQ. The CDR3 DNA follows: TGCGCCAGCAGCGGGCTAGATGGGCAAGAGACCCAGTACTTC. Its translation is CASSGLDGQETQYF.

This clonotype has ten or more counts. V is TRBV20-1 and J is TRBJ2-1; 10 positions match TRBD1. Germline CDR1 and CDR2: DFQATT and SNEGSKA (reference sequence). Germline trimming cut 5 bases from V and 4 bases from J; bases unmatched to any gene: 8. The CDR3 consists of 15 residues. Here the CDR3 reads CSAPSLDRGYNEQFF. In nucleotides, the CDR3 is TGCAGTGCTCCCTCCTTGGACAGGGGGTACAATGAGCAGTTCTTC.

This clonotype occurred many times. For the CDR3, the DNA is TGTGCCAGCAGCCAAGAAAGGGTTGGCTACACCTTC. It codes for CASSQERVGYTF. This chain uses TRBV3-1 with TRBJ1-2; D unclear. This CDR3 has 12 residues. In germline, CDR1 is LGHDT, CDR2 YNNKEL (reference sequence). V shed 0 bases and J shed 7 bases, with 6 bases lying between them.

This clonotype came up many times. The genes are TRBV20-1 and TRBJ2-1; 11 nucleotides line up with TRBD1. Per germline, CDR1 DFQATT and CDR2 SNEGSKA (reference sequence). The CDR3 is made up of 15 amino acids. The J segment lost 3 bases and the V segment lost 3 bases, leaving 4 bases of the junction unmatched. This CDR3 is CSASRTGGNYNEQFF. The CDR3 DNA reads TGCAGTGCTAGTCGGACAGGGGGCAACTACAATGAGCAGTTCTTC.